This is a list of T cell receptor beta chains from one sample in a study of shared clonotypes between healthy human individuals. Sequencing was performed with immunoSEQ multiplex PCR; in TCRdb, only in-frame clones are kept and a portion is missing. Of under 1 million clones in the sample, about 97% were seen once. The material sequenced was naive CD8+ T cells sorted from blood. Source of these receptors: a man aged 30 to 39 in good health. The CDR3 runs from the conserved cysteine through the conserved F or W. D genes are given only for firm matches. A clone size is listed for some rows: how often the clone was seen (once, few, many), or a class if it is expanded.

TGCGCCAGCAGCCAAGTGGTTGCGGGATGGGACCAAGAGACCCAGTACTTC	CASSQVVAGWDQETQYF	TRBJ2-5	TRBV4-1	NA	NA
TGCGCCAGCAGCTTGGCCTGGTGTTCGTGTGAGGTCATGATTCTACTAAATGAAAAACTGTTTTTT	CASSLAWCSCEVMILLNEKLFF	TRBJ1-4	TRBV5-1	NA	NA
TGTGCCAGCAGCTTTGGGACAGGGGATACCGAGCAGTACTTC	CASSFGTGDTEQYF	TRBJ2-7	TRBV11-2	TRBD1	NA
TGTGCCAGCAGTCCCCGAAGAGCCGGACAGGGGGAAGAGCAGTACTTC	CASSPRRAGQGEEQYF	TRBJ2-7	TRBV7-9	TRBD1	NA
TGTGCCAGCAGCCATTTAGCGAGCTCCTACAATGAGCAGTTCTTC	CASSHLASSYNEQFF	TRBJ2-1	TRBV14	NA	once
TGTGCCAGCAGCGTAGCGGGGGGAGAAGAAAAACTGTTTTTT	CASSVAGGEEKLFF	TRBJ1-4	TRBV9	NA	NA
TGTGCCAGCAGTTCTCCGAGATTGGGCGTCTACGAGCAGTACTTC	CASSSPRLGVYEQYF	TRBJ2-7	TRBV6-5	NA	NA
TGCAGCGTTGATAATGGGCGAGAGCAGTACTTC	CSVDNGREQYF	TRBJ2-7	TRBV29-1	NA	once
TGTGCCAGCAGCCAGTCGGGCAGGGGAAGGTACGAGCAGTACTTC	CASSQSGRGRYEQYF	TRBJ2-7	TRBV14	NA	NA
TGCGCCAGCAGCCCAGGGACTAGGGGGCCCTACGAGCAGTACTTC	CASSPGTRGPYEQYF	TRBJ2-7	TRBV4-3	NA	NA
TGTGCCATCAGTGAGTCGAAAGGGAAACTCGCCTACGAGCAGTACTTC	CAISESKGKLAYEQYF	TRBJ2-7	TRBV10-3	NA	NA
TGTGCCAGCAGCCTTTCGGGGCAAAGTGAAAAACTGTTTTTT	CASSLSGQSEKLFF	TRBJ1-4	TRBV7-9	NA	NA
TGTGCCAGCAGCGCCCTGACAGGGCCCGGGGAGCTGTTTTTT	CASSALTGPGELFF	TRBJ2-2	TRBV7-9	TRBD1	NA
TGTGCCACCAGCCTAACAGGGAGTATGGATACGCAGTATTTT	CATSLTGSMDTQYF	TRBJ2-3	TRBV15	NA	NA
TGTGCCAGCAGAGGAGGTCGGGAGGGGGCTACAGATACGCAGTATTTT	CASRGGREGATDTQYF	TRBJ2-3	TRBV9	NA	NA
TGTGCCAGCAGCTTAACGGGACAGGGGGCAGCGGATGAGCAGTTCTTC	CASSLTGQGAADEQFF	TRBJ2-1	TRBV7-3	TRBD1	once
TGTGCCAGCTCACCTGGGTCTAGCGGGAGTTCCTACAATGAGCAGTTCTTC	CASSPGSSGSSYNEQFF	TRBJ2-1	TRBV18	TRBD2	NA
TGTGCCAGATGGGACAGGGACTATGGCTACACCTTC	CARWDRDYGYTF	TRBJ1-2	TRBV2	TRBD1	NA
TGTGCCAGCAGCAGGGGGTCCCCCCAGCCCCAGCATTTT	CASSRGSPQPQHF	TRBJ1-5	TRBV28	TRBD1	NA
TGTGCCAGCAGCCCGAGGGGGACACCCTACGAGCAGTACTTC	CASSPRGTPYEQYF	TRBJ2-7	TRBV7-6	NA	NA
TGTGCCAGCAGCTTAACTGAACAAAGGGGCTACACCTTC	CASSLTEQRGYTF	TRBJ1-2	TRBV7-9	NA	NA
TGTGCCAGCAGTGATGGTAGCCCGGGGGTCATTGAGCAGTTCTTC	CASSDGSPGVIEQFF	TRBJ2-1	TRBV27	NA	NA
TGTGCCAGCAGTCTCAGGACTAGCGGGAGGACGAGCTCCTACGAGCAGTACTTC	CASSLRTSGRTSSYEQYF	TRBJ2-7	TRBV27	TRBD2	NA
TGTGCCAGCAGTTTATCTCCGGGACAAGGGAGCCATGAGCAGTTCTTC	CASSLSPGQGSHEQFF	TRBJ2-1	TRBV28	NA	NA
TGCGCCAGCAGCCCCGGAACTGGGGAGCAGTACTTC	CASSPGTGEQYF	TRBJ2-7	TRBV5-1	NA	once
TGTGCCAGCATTCGTCTGGACAGGAACACTGAAGCTTTCTTT	CASIRLDRNTEAFF	TRBJ1-1	TRBV13	NA	once
TGTGCCAGCATTGGGGGGGACACTGAAGCTTTCTTT	CASIGGDTEAFF	TRBJ1-1	TRBV27	NA	NA
TGTGCCAGCAGCTTATCTCCAGATACGCAGTATTTT	CASSLSPDTQYF	TRBJ2-3	TRBV11-2	NA	NA
TGTGCCACCAGCAGAGGGGGATGGGCCAGGAATGAAAAACTGTTTTTT	CATSRGGWARNEKLFF	TRBJ1-4	TRBV15	NA	once
TGTGCCAGCAGCCACACTCCCGGACAGGGGAACCCTTACGAGCAGTACTTC	CASSHTPGQGNPYEQYF	TRBJ2-7	TRBV7-9	TRBD1	NA
TGTGCCATCAGGGAGGGATATGAGCAGTTCTTC	CAIREGYEQFF	TRBJ2-1	TRBV10-3	NA	once
TGCGCCAGCAGCTTGGTAATAGGGGACTCCTACAATGAGCAGTTCTTC	CASSLVIGDSYNEQFF	TRBJ2-1	TRBV5-1	NA	NA
TGTGCCAGCAGCCGTCTGGAAGGTCAGTACTTC	CASSRLEGQYF	TRBJ2-7	TRBV11-2	NA	NA
TGTGCCAGCACCGGCGCGGGAGGGCGGTTTGAGCAGTTCTTC	CASTGAGGRFEQFF	TRBJ2-1	TRBV7-9	TRBD2	NA
TGCAGCGTTGAGGAGCAGGAAAAGTACGAGCAGTACTTC	CSVEEQEKYEQYF	TRBJ2-7	TRBV29-1	NA	NA
TGTGCCAGCAGCACGGCAGCAGGGGGGGAGACCCAGTACTTC	CASSTAAGGETQYF	TRBJ2-5	TRBV5-6	NA	NA
TGTGCCAGCTCACCATCGGGCCTCACCAACACAGATACGCAGTATTTT	CASSPSGLTNTDTQYF	TRBJ2-3	TRBV18	NA	NA
TGTGCCAGCAGCTACAGGGGCATGGGGGCCCAGCATTTT	CASSYRGMGAQHF	TRBJ1-5	TRBV7-9	TRBD1	NA
TGCGCCAGCATTAGTCCTTACACCGGGACAGACTCTCCCTTAGCCAAAAACATTCAGTACTTC	CASISPYTGTDSPLAKNIQYF	TRBJ2-4	TRBV5-1	TRBD1	NA
TGTGCCTGGAGTCATGTGGGCGATGAGCAGTTCTTC	CAWSHVGDEQFF	TRBJ2-1	TRBV30	NA	NA
TGTGCCAGCAGCCAAAGCCGCTATGGGGCCAACGTCCTGACTTTC	CASSQSRYGANVLTF	TRBJ2-6	TRBV7-9	NA	NA
TGCGCCAGCAGCCTGGACTCTAGCTCCTACAATGAGCAGTTCTTC	CASSLDSSSYNEQFF	TRBJ2-1	TRBV4-1	NA	NA
TGTGCCAGCGGATTTCTCAGGGACTGGGGCAATCAGCCCCAGCATTTT	CASGFLRDWGNQPQHF	TRBJ1-5	TRBV27	NA	NA
TGTGCCAGCACCCTGACAGGGAATACGACACCTTTCTTT	CASTLTGNTTPFF	TRBJ1-1	TRBV6-5	TRBD1	once